Here is one TCR beta chain with its context. Clones were sequenced by immunoSEQ multiplex PCR, and TCRdb holds only the in-frame ones, with some missing. The sample lists around 40,000 clones; about 90% were seen once. These data come from a study of T cell changes during pregnancy in multiple sclerosis. CDR1 and CDR2 (germline): SGHRS, YFSETQ. The CDR3 covers 14 residues. The germline V and J ends were trimmed by 0 bases and 6 bases, with 12 bases remaining between them. The chain combines TRBV5-1 with TRBJ1-2; D unclear. The sample in question was CD4+ T cells from peripheral blood mononuclear cells, obtained before pregnancy. This clonotype was obtained from a female donor with multiple sclerosis, enrolled in a pregnancy study. Written as DNA, the CDR3 is TGCGCCAGCAGCTTGGATCCGGGTCCCGATGGCTACACCTTC. Translation: CASSLDPGPDGYTF.